The next 30 T cell receptor beta chains were all read from a single sample in a study of blood T cell repertoires in COVID-19. Generated by immunoSEQ multiplex PCR, the TCRdb table keeps only in-frame clones and is missing some. The table records about 230,000 clones, 80% to 90% of them present only once. Sequencing was done on a sample of peripheral blood. Source of these receptors: a man aged 40-55 years who had recovered from COVID-19.

The chain joins TRBV7-8 to TRBJ1-2; D uncertain. Trimming removed 0 bases from V and 2 bases from J, with 4 bases in between. CDR3 length: 13 amino acids. Germline CDR1 SGHVS, CDR2 FQNEAQ. CDR3 sequence (DNA): TGTGCCAGCAGCTTAGCGCGGAACTATGGCTACACCTTC. It encodes CASSLARNYGYTF. Looking up the rest from reference TRBV7-8 and TRBJ1-2 gives the full variable domain: GAGVSQSPRYKVAKRGQDVALRCDPISGHVSLFWYQQALGQGPEFLTYFQNEAQLDKSGLPSDRFFAERPEGSVSTLKIQRTQQEDSAVYLCASSLARNYGYTFGSGTRLTVV.

This clone was found a few times. J is TRBJ2-7 and V is TRBV5-6, with 7 positions matching TRBD2. The CDR3 contains 11 residues. Germline lookup yields CDR1 SGHDT and CDR2 YYEEEE. V shed 0 bases, J shed 11 bases, and the junction held 2 bases outside the gene matches. In nucleotides, the CDR3 is TGTGCCAGCAGCTTGGGCGCGGGGGAGTACTTC. Its protein product is CASSLGAGEYF.

The chain employs TRBV19 and TRBJ1-1; 9 positions match TRBD1. The CDR3 extends over 15 amino acids. Germline assignment: CDR1 LNHDA and CDR2 SQIVND (reference sequence). Trimming cost V 4 bases and J 3 bases; bases outside gene matches: 6. CDR3 DNA sequence: TGTGCCAGTAGTAATAACAGGGGGCGCGACACTGAAGCTTTCTTT. Amino acids: CASSNNRGRDTEAFF. Full variable domain (missing parts from reference TRBV19 and TRBJ1-1): DGGITQSPKYLFRKEGQNVTLSCEQNLNHDAMYWYRQDPGQGLRLIYYSQIVNDFQKGDIAEGYSVSREKKESFPLTVTSAQKNPTAFYLCASSNNRGRDTEAFFGQGTRLTVV.

The rearrangement joins TRBV6-6 to TRBJ2-3; 7 bases match TRBD1. The J segment lost 2 bases and the V segment lost 5 bases, leaving 7 bases of the junction unmatched. CDR1 and CDR2 from the germline V gene are MNHNY and SVGAGI (reference sequence). The CDR3 runs 15 residues. CDR3 sequence (DNA): TGTGCCAGCAGTAAGCGCGACAGGGTCACAGATACGCAGTATTTT. It codes for CASSKRDRVTDTQYF.

CDR3 sequence (DNA): TGCGCCAGCAGCCAAGTGGGACAGCGTTTGAAGAACACTGAAGCTTTCTTT. Amino acids: CASSQVGQRLKNTEAFF. The V gene is TRBV4-1, the J gene TRBJ1-1; 7 nucleotides align to TRBD1. This CDR3 is built from 17 residues. The V gene end was trimmed by 1 base and the J gene end by 1 base; junction bases not matched to a gene: 9. Germline CDR1 reads MGHRA; CDR2 reads YSYEKL.

This chain connects TRBV20-1 to TRBJ2-7; D might be TRBD1 (6 bases). Trimming stripped 3 bases from V and 2 bases from J, with 8 bases between. Germline loops: CDR1 DFQATT, CDR2 SNEGSKA (reference sequence). This CDR3 spans 12 amino acids. The CDR3 region is CSASQGPYEQYF. As DNA, the CDR3 is TGCAGTGCTAGTCAGGGGCCCTACGAGCAGTACTTC.

The V and J genes are TRBV6-1 and TRBJ1-2; 9 bases line up with TRBD1. Per germline, CDR1 MNHNS and CDR2 SASEGT. With V trimmed by 0 bases and J by 2 bases, 7 bases remained unmatched. The CDR3 runs to 17 residues. The CDR3 sequence: CASSEAPNRGRNYGYTF. The CDR3 DNA reads TGTGCCAGCAGTGAAGCGCCCAACAGGGGGCGAAACTATGGCTACACCTTC.

The chain carries TRBV2 and TRBJ2-7, with 10 positions matching TRBD2. Germline loops: CDR1 SNHLY, CDR2 FYNNEI. The CDR3 has 15 amino acids. After removal of 6 bases from V and 2 bases from J, the junction contained 7 bases not matched to a gene. The CDR3 DNA reads as TGTGCCAGCAGCCTTCTAGCGGGAGTCACCTACGAGCAGTACTTC. As protein: CASSLLAGVTYEQYF.

The genes are TRBV19 and TRBJ1-5; possible D gene TRBD1, 6 bases. Germline-derived CDR1 and CDR2 are LNHDA and SQIVND (reference sequence). The V and J ends lost 5 bases and 0 bases respectively, with 11 bases between them. This CDR3 contains 15 residues. The CDR3 is CASSLGAYSNQPQHF. The CDR3 nucleotides read TGTGCCAGTAGTCTGGGGGCCTATAGCAATCAGCCCCAGCATTTT.

The table lists this clone with a few counts. Different DNA sequences within this sample yield the same CDR3. This chain uses TRBV7-2 with TRBJ2-3; no clear D. Per germline, CDR1 SGHTA and CDR2 FQGNSA. V was shortened by 2 bases and J by 1 base, with 4 bases between the two germline ends. The CDR3 loop spans 13 amino acids. For the CDR3, the DNA is TGTGCCAGCAGCTTAACAGGCACAGATACGCAGTATTTT. It encodes CASSLTGTDTQYF.

The chain couples TRBV6-2 or TRBV6-3 to TRBJ2-1; D may be TRBD2 (6 bases). The CDR3 runs to 18 residues. Germline loops: CDR1 MNHEY, CDR2 SVGEGT. Trimming removed 2 bases from V and 6 bases from J, with 23 bases in between. As DNA, the CDR3 is TGTGCCAGCAGTTACGCGACTAGAGAGTTGTGGGGCAGCAATGAGCAGTTCTTC. Its protein product is CASSYATRELWGSNEQFF.

The chain has TRBV3-1 (or the pseudogene TRBV3-2) and TRBJ1-2; no definite D call. Deletions cut 1 base from V and 1 base from J, with 16 bases between. The CDR3 spans 17 residues. The germline CDR1 and CDR2 sequences are LGHDT and YNNKEL (reference sequence). CDR3 loop: CASSQVLDFTVNYGYTF. CDR3 DNA sequence: TGTGCCAGCAGCCAAGTTCTTGACTTCACCGTTAACTATGGCTACACCTTC.

The gene calls are TRBV29-1 and TRBJ2-5, with D possibly matching TRBD1 (6 bases). With 6 bases removed from V and 4 bases from J, the gap between germline ends came to 21 bases. Germline CDR1 and CDR2: SQVTM and ANQGSEA. The CDR3 has 15 amino acids. CDR3 bases: TGCAGCGTGAGCCCCCCTTCAGGGGCGGGAGAGACCCAGTACTTC. Translated, it gives CSVSPPSGAGETQYF.

This clone was seen more than once but under ten times. V gene TRBV5-1 combines with J gene TRBJ1-1; the D gene is possibly TRBD1 (6 bases). The CDR3 is 16 amino acids. V lost 4 bases to trimming and J lost 0 bases, with 16 bases between them. Germline lookup yields CDR1 SGHRS and CDR2 YFSETQ. CDR3 bases: TGCGCCAGCAGCAGTGGACAGACTACCTTGAACACTGAAGCTTTCTTT. Amino acid sequence: CASSSGQTTLNTEAFF.

This chain joins TRBV7-2 and TRBJ2-1, with 10 positions matching TRBD1. This CDR3 is 16 amino acids long. The J segment lost 4 bases and the V segment lost 1 base, leaving 4 bases of the junction unmatched. Germline-derived CDR1 and CDR2 are SGHTA and FQGNSA. For the CDR3, the DNA is TGTGCCAGCAGCTTAGGATGGGACAGGGGATACAATGAGCAGTTCTTC. The encoded protein is CASSLGWDRGYNEQFF.

The chain links TRBV7-8 to TRBJ1-4; D call uncertain. The V gene's germline CDR1 is SGHVS and CDR2 FQNEAQ. V lost 0 bases and J lost 8, with 7 bases in between. The CDR3 covers 13 residues. The CDR3 sequence is CASSLAEAEKLFF. The CDR3 DNA sequence: TGTGCCAGCAGCTTAGCGGAGGCCGAAAAACTGTTTTTT.

The chain combines TRBV3-1 (or the pseudogene TRBV3-2) with TRBJ2-5, with 14 bases identical to TRBD2. The CDR3 has 17 amino acids. Germline V CDR1 and CDR2: LGHDT, YNNKEL (reference sequence). After removal of 6 bases from V and 1 base from J, the junction contained 7 bases not matched to a gene. CDR3 in DNA: TGTGCCAGCAGGCCGGGACTAGCGGGGGCCTTCCAAGAGACCCAGTACTTC. Translation: CASRPGLAGAFQETQYF.

The chain recombines TRBV11-2 with TRBJ1-2; 11 bases match TRBD1. Trimming took 3 bases from V and 4 from J; bases not matched to a gene: 1. There are 14 residues in the CDR3. Germline V gene sequence: CDR1 SGHAT, CDR2 FQNNGV. The CDR3 bases are TGTGCCAGCAGCTTCGGACAGGGGGCCTATGGCTACACCTTC. It yields the protein CASSFGQGAYGYTF.

The chain employs TRBV19 and TRBJ2-5; D uncertain. Germline assignment: CDR1 LNHDA and CDR2 SQIVND (reference sequence). The CDR3 totals 14 residues. The germline V and J ends were trimmed by 5 bases and 3 bases, with 13 bases remaining between them. CDR3 nucleotides: TGTGCCAGTAGTCTGGGCCCCGTTAAAGAGACCCAGTACTTC. This encodes CASSLGPVKETQYF.

The V and J genes are TRBV3-1 (or the pseudogene TRBV3-2) and TRBJ1-1; TRBD1 agrees at 7 bases. Germline V lookup: CDR1 LGHDT, CDR2 YNNKEL (reference sequence). This CDR3 spans 14 amino acids. After removal of 4 bases from V and 6 bases from J, the junction contained 8 bases not matched to a gene. This chain's CDR3 is CASSPLDRRAEAFF. The CDR3 nucleotides are TGTGCCAGCAGCCCTTTGGACAGGAGGGCTGAAGCTTTCTTT.

The V call is TRBV6-5, the J call TRBJ1-4; 9 nucleotides match TRBD1. CDR3 size: 14 residues. The germline gives CDR1 MNHEY, CDR2 SVGAGI. V lost 6 bases, J lost 6 bases, and 5 bases stayed unmatched. CDR3 nucleotides: TGTGCCAGCAGCCGGGACAGGGCTGATGAAAAACTGTTTTTT. It encodes CASSRDRADEKLFF.

The gene calls are TRBV5-1 and TRBJ2-1; D is undetermined. V was shortened by 0 bases and J by 0 bases, with 7 bases between the two germline ends. The germline V gene has CDR1 SGHRS and CDR2 YFSETQ. The CDR3 length is 15 residues. DNA for the CDR3: TGCGCCAGCAGCTTGGTGAGAAACTCCTACAATGAGCAGTTCTTC. It codes for CASSLVRNSYNEQFF.

This clone was recorded once. The chain recombines TRBV9 with TRBJ2-1; TRBD2 matches at 12 bases. The CDR3 totals 15 residues. CDR1 SGDLS and CDR2 YYNGEE come from the germline V gene. Unmatched junction bases numbered 0, after V lost 2 bases and J lost 3 bases. The CDR3 spells CASSVTSGSYNEQFF. The CDR3 bases are TGTGCCAGCAGCGTGACTAGCGGGAGCTACAATGAGCAGTTCTTC. The full variable domain, its missing parts supplied by reference TRBV9 and TRBJ2-1, is DSGVTQTPKHLITATGQRVTLRCSPRSGDLSVYWYQQSLDQGLQFLIQYYNGEERAKGNILERFSAQQFPDLHSELNLSSLELGDSALYFCASSVTSGSYNEQFFGPGTRLTVL.

V gene TRBV5-1 combines with J gene TRBJ1-6; D call uncertain. Germline V gene sequence: CDR1 SGHRS, CDR2 YFSETQ. The CDR3 contains 16 residues. Deletions cut 0 bases from V and 2 bases from J, with 9 bases between. The CDR3 DNA sequence: TGCGCCAGCAGCTTGGTATCGGCGGCCTATAATTCACCCCTCCACTTT. Residues: CASSLVSAAYNSPLHF.

The rearrangement joins TRBV29-1 to TRBJ2-3; 10 bases are shared with TRBD2. Germline trimming cut 0 bases from V and 5 bases from J; bases unmatched to any gene: 11. The CDR3 runs to 17 residues. CDR1 SQVTM and CDR2 ANQGSEA come from the germline V gene. Here the CDR3 DNA reads TGCAGCGTTGAAGATCGGAGCGGGAGGGCCGTATTAGATACGCAGTATTTT. Its translation: CSVEDRSGRAVLDTQYF.

The CDR3 coding sequence is TGTGCCAGCTCACCACTCACGGGGACCTACGAGCAGTACTTC. It translates to CASSPLTGTYEQYF. This chain joins TRBV18 and TRBJ2-7; weak D call: TRBD2 (5 bases). CDR3 length: 14 residues. Per germline, CDR1 KGHSH and CDR2 LQKENI. V lost 1 base and J lost 2, with 9 bases in between.

The genes are TRBV7-2 and TRBJ1-1; tentatively, D is TRBD1 (5 bases). Germline V CDR1 and CDR2: SGHTA, FQGNSA. CDR3 length: 16 residues. The V end lost 4 bases, the J end lost 1 base, and 16 bases lay between the germline ends. CDR3: CASSWGLGKRNTEAFF. The CDR3 nucleotides are TGTGCCAGCAGCTGGGGACTCGGGAAAAGGAACACTGAAGCTTTCTTT.

The J gene is TRBJ2-1, the V gene TRBV5-4; 9 bases are a match to TRBD2. The V segment lost 0 bases and the J segment 8 bases; nucleotides outside the gene matches: 12. CDR1 SGHNT and CDR2 YYREEE come from the germline V gene (reference sequence). CDR3 size: 17 residues. This chain's CDR3 is CASSLGFLEREVYEQFF. CDR3 bases: TGTGCCAGCAGCTTGGGATTCCTTGAGCGGGAGGTATATGAGCAGTTCTTC.

The CDR3 reads CASSLAGYSSTDTQYF. For the CDR3, the DNA is TGTGCCAGCAGCTTAGCCGGGTACTCTAGCACAGATACGCAGTATTTT. The V gene is TRBV7-2, the J gene TRBJ2-3; no definite D call. The CDR3 runs to 16 residues. The V and J ends lost 0 bases and 0 bases respectively, with 10 bases between them. Germline lookup yields CDR1 SGHTA and CDR2 FQGNSA.

The V gene is TRBV7-8, the J gene TRBJ2-7; 7 positions match TRBD1. Germline loops: CDR1 SGHVS, CDR2 FQNEAQ. The V and J ends lost 5 bases and 0 bases, in that order; junction bases with no gene match: 10. The CDR3 contains 16 residues. The CDR3 loop reads CASSPRDSLSSYEQYF. The CDR3, as DNA: TGTGCCAGCAGCCCACGGGACAGTTTAAGCTCCTACGAGCAGTACTTC.